A selection of T cell receptor beta chains follows, all from one sample in a study of blood T cell repertoires in COVID-19. Method: immunoSEQ multiplex PCR; TCRdb's copy keeps in-frame clones and lacks some. The table records about 210,000 clones, approximately 78% of them present only once. Sequencing was done on a sample of peripheral blood. The source is a woman in her seventies with COVID-19, enrolled during active disease. Each CDR3 is given without its conserved first and last residue.

V: TRBV24-1; J: TRBJ2-6; CDR3: ATSDNGRGRSSGANVLT
V: TRBV5-1; J: TRBJ1-2; CDR3: ASSHDQGYYGYT
V: TRBV24-1; J: TRBJ1-2; CDR3: ATSDPTGNYGYT
V: TRBV28; J: TRBJ1-2; CDR3: ASSVVATRYGYT
V: TRBV6-6; J: TRBJ2-2; CDR3: ASSLETGDELF
V: TRBV3-1/TRBV3-2; J: TRBJ2-1; CDR3: ASSLGGGSSSEQF
V: TRBV9; J: TRBJ2-7; CDR3: ASSAGGYEQY
V: TRBV7-2; J: TRBJ2-1; CDR3: ASNRDRAAGNEQF
V: TRBV4-1; J: TRBJ2-5; CDR3: ASSQMISSGSREETQY
V: TRBV7-6; J: TRBJ1-2; CDR3: ASSLGGTGYGYT
V: TRBV19; J: TRBJ1-2; CDR3: ASSINSPYGYT
V: TRBV19; J: TRBJ2-2; CDR3: ASSVLTGELF
V: TRBV25-1; J: TRBJ1-5; CDR3: ASSESTPGVNQPQH
V: TRBV29-1; J: TRBJ1-2; CDR3: SVEALDRVNYGYT
V: TRBV6-2/TRBV6-3; J: TRBJ2-3; CDR3: ASSASGRTDTQY
V: TRBV18; J: TRBJ1-1; CDR3: ASSPPAGANTEAF
V: TRBV10-3; J: TRBJ1-5; CDR3: AISNRGDQPQH
V: TRBV9; J: TRBJ1-6; CDR3: ASSWGGPYSPLH
V: TRBV6-1; J: TRBJ2-7; CDR3: ASSEGPVLYEQY
V: TRBV5-1; J: TRBJ2-7; CDR3: ASSSGGGSNEQY
V: TRBV30; J: TRBJ2-3; CDR3: AWSLLTGRTDTQY
V: TRBV28; J: TRBJ2-7; CDR3: ASSLLAENYEQY
V: TRBV7-8; J: TRBJ1-4; CDR3: ASSLVTVEKLF
V: TRBV7-9; J: TRBJ1-2; CDR3: ASSIPGQAPSYT